This T cell receptor (beta chain) is from a study of blood T cell repertoires in COVID-19. Study context: In each case, the material was cDNA or gDNA derived from T cells, B-cell-depleted T cells, or PBMCs.

In the source study's methods: Amplified reference gene primers provided the basis for estimating nucleated cell counts. Method: immunoSEQ multiplex PCR; TCRdb's copy keeps in-frame clones and lacks some. V and J calls and clone size come straight from that table; D and trimming were deduced from the DNA. Among tens of thousands of clones, roughly 78% were seen once, and the ten largest hold more than 8%. The sample was peripheral blood. The origin of this receptor is an elderly woman with acute or convalescent COVID-19.

The CDR3 protein is CASSVDRVGKLFF. The CDR3 nucleotides read TGTGCCAGTAGTGTGGACAGGGTTGGAAAACTGTTTTTT. The chain couples TRBV19 to TRBJ1-4, with 8 bases fitting TRBD1. The germline V gene encodes CDR1 LNHDA and CDR2 SQIVND (reference sequence). The length of the CDR3 is 13 residues. V gave up 5 bases and J gave up 10 bases; unmatched junction bases: 6.